The clone carrying this T cell receptor (beta chain) was observed a single time. This record belongs to a study of technical replicates of blood from several donors. Clones were read by immunoSEQ multiplex PCR, and TCRdb kept only the in-frame ones, dropping some. The table shows 91,000 or so clones, with about 95% occurring only once. Sequencing was performed on T cells isolated from PBMCs. The TCR originated in a human donor in good health.

CDR3 coding DNA: TGTGCCAGCGGAGGGAGCGCCGCCTACAATGAGCAGTTCTTC. It codes for CASGGSAAYNEQFF. The chain combines TRBV14 with TRBJ2-1, with a tentative D call TRBD2 (6 bases). Germline CDR1 is SGHDN and CDR2 is FVKESK. The CDR3 loop spans 14 amino acids. The V end was cut by 8 bases, the J end by 2 bases, with 13 bases between.